The clone carrying this T cell receptor beta chain showed up just a few times. Its antigen remains unidentified. CDR1 and CDR2 from the germline V gene are SEHNR and FQNEAQ (reference sequence). Trimming shortened V by 0 bases and J by 7 bases, and 10 bases separated the two germline ends. The CDR3 length is 13 residues. The isolated RNA, all of it, was reverse transcribed, so expressed TCRB transcripts were what got sequenced. Average read counts of stem cell-like memory T cell samples were about 1 million. Generated by immunoSEQ multiplex PCR, the TCRdb table keeps only in-frame clones and is missing some. Among 90,000 to 110,000 clones listed, 40% were seen once. Isolation of CD4+ naive, central memory, regulatory and stem cell-like memory cells was achieved by sorting via CD45RO/CCR7/CD25/CD127/CD95/CD27. The data originate from a study of beta chain features in type 1 diabetes. Whole-study results and caveats: TCRB repertoires of naive, central memory and Treg cells appeared more similar among patients than among healthy donors. More deletions and fewer insertions at VDJ junctions were found in patients with type 1 diabetes.

The rearrangement uses TRBV7-9 and TRBJ2-7; D call uncertain. The receptor comes from a woman aged 18-30 years in good health. Material: stem cell memory CD4+ T cells from blood. The CDR3 reads CASSLASGTEQYF. The CDR3 DNA reads as TGTGCCAGCAGCTTAGCCTCAGGAACGGAGCAGTACTTC.